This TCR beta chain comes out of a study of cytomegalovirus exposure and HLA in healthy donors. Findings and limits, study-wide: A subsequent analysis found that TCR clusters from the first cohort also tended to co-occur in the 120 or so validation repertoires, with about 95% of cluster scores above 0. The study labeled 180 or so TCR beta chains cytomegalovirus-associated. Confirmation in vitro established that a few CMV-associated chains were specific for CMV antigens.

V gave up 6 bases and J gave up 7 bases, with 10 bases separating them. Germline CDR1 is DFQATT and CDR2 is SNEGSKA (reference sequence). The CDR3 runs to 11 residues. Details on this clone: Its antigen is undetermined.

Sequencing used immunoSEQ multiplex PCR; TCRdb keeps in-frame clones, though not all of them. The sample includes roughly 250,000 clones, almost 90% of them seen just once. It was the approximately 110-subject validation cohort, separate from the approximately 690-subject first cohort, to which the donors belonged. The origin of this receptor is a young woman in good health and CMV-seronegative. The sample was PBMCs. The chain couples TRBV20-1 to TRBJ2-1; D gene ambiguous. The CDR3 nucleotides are TGCAGTGCATATAGCTGGAATGAGCAGTTCTTC. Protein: CSAYSWNEQFF.